These 32 T cell receptor beta chains came from one sample sequenced in a study of T-cell memory formation after mild COVID-19. TCRdb reprocessed the 5' RACE reads via MiXCR and lists one record per CDR3 protein. Altogether 170,000 or so distinct CDR3 sequences are present, about 28% being singletons, with the ten largest covering 12%. The source material was PBMCs or a T cell subset sorted from them (not recorded which). Receptor source: an adult woman who had mild COVID-19 (a few samples of this study predate the infection). Cell type and time point are not known.

This clonotype was counted between two and nine times. The chain recombines TRBV29-1 with TRBJ1-5, with D perhaps TRBD1 (5 bases). The CDR3 sequence is 13 residues long. Germline CDR1 reads SQVTM; CDR2 reads ANQGSEA. V lost 5 bases and J 5 bases, leaving 13 bases between the germline ends. The CDR3 bases are TGCAGCGTTTTATGGGGGTCCGATCAGCCCCAGCATTTT. Protein sequence: CSVLWGSDQPQHF.

The DNA of the CDR3 is TGTGCCAGCAGGACACGGGTGGACACTGAAGCTTTCTTT. This encodes CASRTRVDTEAFF. The chain combines TRBV12-3 or TRBV12-4 with TRBJ1-1; D not certain. CDR3 size: 13 residues. The germline V and J ends were trimmed by 6 bases and 3 bases, with 11 bases remaining between them.

This chain joins TRBV29-1 and TRBJ2-3, with D possibly called TRBD1 or TRBD2 (6 bases each). CDR3 length: 14 residues. Germline V gene lookup returns CDR1 SQVTM and CDR2 ANQGSEA. Deletions cut 8 bases from V and 0 bases from J, with 15 bases between. The CDR3 loop reads CSILSGASTDTQYF. In nucleotides, the CDR3 is TGCAGCATTCTTTCGGGGGCTAGCACAGATACGCAGTATTTT.

The chain combines TRBV3-1 with TRBJ2-7; 11 bases line up with TRBD1. J was trimmed by 3 bases and V by 11 bases; bases with no gene match: 3. The germline V gene encodes CDR1 LGHDT and CDR2 YNNKEL (reference sequence). The CDR3 loop spans 12 amino acids. The DNA for the CDR3 is TGTGCCGCCGGGACAGGGGGCTACGAGCAGTACTTC. It yields the protein CAAGTGGYEQYF.

The chain combines TRBV24-1 with TRBJ2-5; D ambiguous. In germline, CDR1 is KGHDR, CDR2 SFDVKD. The ends were cut back, 1 base at V and 10 bases at J, with 6 bases in the middle. There are 11 residues in the CDR3. The chain's CDR3 is CATSDLTLQYF. CDR3 nucleotide sequence: TGTGCCACCAGTGATTTAACCCTCCAGTACTTC.

There are a few counts of this clonotype. CDR3 nucleotides: TGTGCCAGCAGCCCATACAGGGGGCGGTTCGGGGAGCTGTTTTTT. Protein product: CASSPYRGRFGELFF. The V call is TRBV11-2, the J call TRBJ2-2; 9 bases fit TRBD1. This CDR3 is built from 15 residues. Germline-derived CDR1 and CDR2 are SGHAT and FQNNGV. J was trimmed by 7 bases and V by 5 bases; bases with no gene match: 8.

The chain links TRBV6-1 to TRBJ2-7; TRBD1 might be the D (5 bases). V lost 6 bases and J lost 2, with 14 bases in between. This CDR3 is 14 amino acids long. The germline CDR1 and CDR2 sequences are MNHNS and SASEGT. The CDR3 loop is CASRSYRLPYEQYF. CDR3 bases: TGTGCCAGCAGGTCCTACAGGTTACCCTACGAGCAGTACTTC.

This chain connects TRBV4-1 to TRBJ2-3; D ambiguous. V lost 2 bases to trimming and J lost 0 bases, with 12 bases between them. Germline V gene sequence: CDR1 MGHRA, CDR2 YSYEKL. This CDR3 contains 16 residues. DNA of the CDR3: TGCGCCAGCAGCCAACCCCCAGGAGTTAGCACAGATACGCAGTATTTT. Translated, it gives CASSQPPGVSTDTQYF.

This clonotype was seen a handful of times. This chain links TRBV9 with TRBJ1-1, with D perhaps matching TRBD1 (5 bases). V was clipped by 4 bases and J by 1 base, with 14 bases between them. This CDR3 spans 15 amino acids. Germline CDR1 is SGDLS and CDR2 is YYNGEE. The CDR3: CASSPYPDRNTEAFF. CDR3 bases: TGTGCCAGCAGCCCGTACCCCGACAGGAACACTGAAGCTTTCTTT.

The CDR3 DNA reads TGTGCCAGCAGTTCGGGACAGGGGGTTGACGAGCAGTACTTC. This translates into CASSSGQGVDEQYF. This rearrangement joins TRBV6-6 to TRBJ2-7; 11 bases line up with TRBD1. Germline CDR1 reads MNHNY; CDR2 reads SVGAGI (reference sequence). With V trimmed by 4 bases and J by 5 bases, 4 bases remained unmatched. The CDR3 consists of 14 residues.

This clonotype was seen a handful of times. This sequence joins TRBV28 and TRBJ2-5, with D perhaps assigned TRBD1 or TRBD2 (5 bases each). Per the germline V gene, CDR1 is MDHEN and CDR2 is SYDVKM. V shed 8 bases and J shed 1 base, with 20 bases lying between them. The length of the CDR3 is 16 residues. As DNA, the CDR3 is TGTGCCAGCTCTTCCGGGGCGGCTCTTTCCCAAGAGACCCAGTACTTC. Its translation is CASSSGAALSQETQYF.

The V call is TRBV5-4, the J call TRBJ1-1, with no clear D. CDR1 SGHNT and CDR2 YYREEE come from the germline V gene (reference sequence). The CDR3 totals 13 residues. V dropped 0 bases and J dropped 6 bases, with 9 bases sitting between them. The CDR3 DNA reads TGTGCCAGCAGCTTGGATGACTATTCTGAAGCTTTCTTT. This encodes CASSLDDYSEAFF. The variable domain in full, completed from reference TRBV5-4 and TRBJ1-1, reads ETGVTQSPTHLIKTRGQQVTLRCSSQSGHNTVSWYQQALGQGPQFIFQYYREEENGRGNFPPRFSGLQFPNYSSELNVNALELDDSALYLCASSLDDYSEAFFGQGTRLTVV.

The chain recombines TRBV7-8 with TRBJ2-7; D gene ambiguous. V shed 7 bases and J shed 7 bases, with 20 bases lying between them. The CDR3 contains 14 residues. Per the germline V gene, CDR1 is SGHVS and CDR2 is FQNEAQ. CDR3 coding DNA: TGTGCCAGCACCCCGTCGGAGAGCCTGGGGGAGCAGTACTTC. Its protein product is CASTPSESLGEQYF.

This clonotype was picked up a small number of times. The chain links TRBV12-3 or TRBV12-4 to TRBJ2-2; 12 nucleotides agree with TRBD2. There are 16 residues in the CDR3. V trimming: 6 bases; J trimming: 7 bases; junction bases outside the gene matches: 9. CDR3 nucleotide sequence: TGTGCCAGCAGCCCCAGGACTAGCGGGGTTGGCGGGGAGCTGTTTTTT. The encoded protein is CASSPRTSGVGGELFF.

This clonotype occurred a few times. This chain joins TRBV29-1 and TRBJ2-5; the match to TRBD2 covers 7 bases. Unmatched junction bases numbered 8, after V lost 3 bases and J lost 4 bases. Germline-derived CDR1 and CDR2 are SQVTM and ANQGSEA. This CDR3 has 14 residues. The CDR3 DNA reads as TGCAGCGTTGAGAGTGCGGGGGTTGTAGAGACCCAGTACTTC. Amino acid sequence: CSVESAGVVETQYF.

This clonotype has a handful of counts. The chain is built from TRBV5-1 and TRBJ1-1; D is perhaps TRBD1 (5 bases). Trimming cost V 2 bases and J 3 bases, with 8 bases left between them. Germline V gene sequence: CDR1 SGHRS, CDR2 YFSETQ. The CDR3 runs to 13 residues. The CDR3 nucleotides read TGCGCCAGCAGCTTAGACAGAGACACTGAAGCTTTCTTT. This codes for CASSLDRDTEAFF.

This sequence joins TRBV5-1 and TRBJ1-2, with D perhaps matching TRBD1 (6 bases). Germline lookup yields CDR1 SGHRS and CDR2 YFSETQ. The CDR3 spans 14 residues. V gave up 3 bases and J gave up 7 bases, with 16 bases separating them. Here the CDR3 DNA reads TGCGCCAGCAGCTCCGGACAGACTGGACGTGGCTACACCTTC. It codes for CASSSGQTGRGYTF.

This clonotype has more than one count but fewer than ten. The J gene is TRBJ2-1, the V gene TRBV24-1; 13 bases fit TRBD2. Germline loops: CDR1 KGHDR, CDR2 SFDVKD. With V trimmed by 11 bases and J by 0 bases, 9 bases remained unmatched. The CDR3 extends over 17 amino acids. DNA of the CDR3: TGTGCCATCCTACTAAGGACTAGCGGGAGCTCCTACAATGAGCAGTTCTTC. This gives the protein CAILLRTSGSSYNEQFF.

In its sample, this clonotype was seen a few times. The J gene is TRBJ2-1, the V gene TRBV9, with D unresolved. With 0 bases removed from V and 8 bases from J, the gap between germline ends came to 3 bases. CDR3 length: 11 amino acids. Looked up from germline, CDR1 is SGDLS and CDR2 is YYNGEE. CDR3 nucleotides: TGTGCCAGCAGCGTAGACGATGAGCAGTTCTTC. It yields the protein CASSVDDEQFF. Complete variable domain (other parts from reference TRBV9 and TRBJ2-1): DSGVTQTPKHLITATGQRVTLRCSPRSGDLSVYWYQQSLDQGLQFLIQYYNGEERAKGNILERFSAQQFPDLHSELNLSSLELGDSALYFCASSVDDEQFFGPGTRLTVL.

The J gene is TRBJ2-4, the V gene TRBV27; D unresolved. CDR1 MNHEY and CDR2 SMNVEV come from the germline V gene (reference sequence). Between the trimmed V and J ends, which lost 6 bases and 0 bases, there was a span of 12 bases. The CDR3 extends over 15 amino acids. The CDR3 loop is CASSDPVLAKNIQYF. The CDR3 DNA reads TGTGCCAGCAGCGACCCGGTTCTAGCCAAAAACATTCAGTACTTC.

This clonotype turned up a few times. The rearrangement uses TRBV11-2 and TRBJ2-1, with 9 bases matching TRBD2. From germline, CDR1 is SGHAT and CDR2 FQNNGV. V dropped 5 bases and J dropped 3; count of bases not matched to a gene: 11. This CDR3 is built from 17 residues. The CDR3 DNA is TGTGCCAGCAGCCCGTTGACTAGCGGAGAAGACTACAATGAGCAGTTCTTC. Translating it yields CASSPLTSGEDYNEQFF.

The rearrangement joins TRBV4-1 to TRBJ1-1, with 7 nucleotides matching TRBD1. Trimming at V came to 3 bases and at J to 3 bases, leaving 1 base not matched to a gene. This CDR3 region has 13 residues. Germline values: CDR1 MGHRA, CDR2 YSYEKL. The CDR3 DNA reads TGCGCCAGCAGCCAGACAGGGCACACTGAAGCTTTCTTT. Amino acid sequence: CASSQTGHTEAFF.

This clonotype was observed a few times. The rearrangement joins TRBV5-1 to TRBJ2-1, with 8 bases matching TRBD2. The junction had 12 bases not matched to a gene; V was cut back by 4 bases and J by 6 bases. Germline V gene lookup returns CDR1 SGHRS and CDR2 YFSETQ. The CDR3 length is 16 residues. Written as DNA, the CDR3 is TGCGCCAGCAGCCCCAGTGGGCGGGGGGCCCTCAATGAGCAGTTCTTC. It yields the protein CASSPSGRGALNEQFF.

This chain uses TRBV15 with TRBJ2-7, with 10 bases fitting TRBD1. The length of the CDR3 is 16 residues. J was trimmed by 3 bases and V by 3 bases; bases with no gene match: 8. Germline CDR1 and CDR2: LNHNV and YYDKDF (reference sequence). CDR3 in amino acids: CATSRDRDRGDYEQYF. CDR3 nucleotides: TGTGCCACCAGCAGGGACCGGGACAGGGGAGACTACGAGCAGTACTTC. The complete variable domain, with remaining parts taken from reference TRBV15 and TRBJ2-7, reads DAMVIQNPRYQVTQFGKPVTLSCSQTLNHNVMYWYQQKSSQAPKLLFHYYDKDFNNEADTPDNFQSRRPNTSFCFLDIRSPGLGDTAMYLCATSRDRDRGDYEQYFGPGTRLTVT.

This clonotype has just a few counts. The chain carries TRBV7-2 and TRBJ1-5, with 10 nucleotides matching TRBD1. Germline-derived CDR1 and CDR2 are SGHTA and FQGNSA. The ends lost 4 bases at V and 4 bases at J; junction bases unmatched: 13. The CDR3 has 18 amino acids. CDR3 loop: CASSSPGQGSGWNQPQHF. For the CDR3, the DNA is TGTGCCAGCAGCTCACCGGGACAGGGGAGTGGGTGGAATCAGCCCCAGCATTTT.

This clonotype showed up just a few times. The chain links TRBV15 to TRBJ2-1; possibly TRBD1 for D (5 bases). Germline assignment: CDR1 LNHNV and CDR2 YYDKDF (reference sequence). The ends were cut back, 1 base at V and 8 bases at J, with 12 bases in the middle. The length of the CDR3 is 14 residues. DNA for the CDR3: TGTGCCACCAGCAGAGGCCAGGGTGGGGATGAGCAGTTCTTC. As protein: CATSRGQGGDEQFF.

In this sample, this clonotype turned up a few times. The V gene is TRBV15, the J gene TRBJ2-5; no definite D call. This CDR3 is 12 amino acids long. V was clipped by 4 bases and J by 3 bases, with 6 bases between them. Germline V lookup: CDR1 LNHNV, CDR2 YYDKDF (reference sequence). The CDR3 coding sequence is TGTGCCACCAGCATTACGAAAGAGACCCAGTACTTC. Its protein is CATSITKETQYF.

In this sample, this clonotype turned up a few times. The chain links TRBV14 to TRBJ2-5; no firm D call. The CDR3 has 11 residues. V was cut by 1 base and J by 5 bases, with 2 bases left in between. CDR1 and CDR2 (germline): SGHDN, FVKESK. DNA of the CDR3: TGTGCCAGCAGCCAAGTTGAGACCCAGTACTTC. It codes for CASSQVETQYF.

A note on this clonotype: The final CDR3 position lacks the conserved phenylalanine or tryptophan, pointing to a likely read error. The chain links TRBV2 to TRBJ2-2, with D tentatively TRBD1 (6 bases). The CDR3 contains 16 residues. CDR1 and CDR2 (germline): SNHLY, FYNNEI. V shed 4 bases and J shed 4 bases, with 16 bases lying between them. DNA for the CDR3: TGTGCCAGCAGTGGCGTCCAGGGGCTTGTCACCGGGGAGCTGTTTTCT. Amino acids: CASSGVQGLVTGELFS.

This clonotype was detected a few times. This chain joins TRBV9 and TRBJ2-7, with D possibly being TRBD1 or TRBD2 (6 bases each). Trimming took 0 bases from V and 1 from J, leaving 11 bases between them. CDR3 length equals 15 residues. Germline V gene sequence: CDR1 SGDLS, CDR2 YYNGEE. The CDR3 spells CASSVGGARSYEQYF. Here the CDR3 DNA reads TGTGCCAGCAGCGTAGGGGGGGCGCGTTCCTACGAGCAGTACTTC. The whole variable domain, filled in from reference TRBV9 and TRBJ2-7, reads DSGVTQTPKHLITATGQRVTLRCSPRSGDLSVYWYQQSLDQGLQFLIQYYNGEERAKGNILERFSAQQFPDLHSELNLSSLELGDSALYFCASSVGGARSYEQYFGPGTRLTVT.

The chain employs TRBV5-1 and TRBJ2-3; TRBD1 matches at 7 bases. The CDR3 loop spans 15 amino acids. Germline-derived CDR1 and CDR2 are SGHRS and YFSETQ. The V segment lost 4 bases and the J segment 2 bases; nucleotides outside the gene matches: 7. The CDR3, as DNA: TGCGCCAGCAGCCCAAAAGGACAGGACACAGATACGCAGTATTTT. Its protein is CASSPKGQDTDTQYF.

This clonotype has more than one count but fewer than ten. V and J are TRBV9 and TRBJ2-1, with D possibly TRBD2 on 6 matching bases. The CDR3 has 14 residues. V dropped 6 bases and J dropped 4 bases, with 14 bases sitting between them. CDR1 SGDLS and CDR2 YYNGEE come from the germline V gene. CDR3: CASNRAGGYNEQFF. As DNA, the CDR3 is TGTGCCAGCAACCGGGCTGGGGGGTACAATGAGCAGTTCTTC.